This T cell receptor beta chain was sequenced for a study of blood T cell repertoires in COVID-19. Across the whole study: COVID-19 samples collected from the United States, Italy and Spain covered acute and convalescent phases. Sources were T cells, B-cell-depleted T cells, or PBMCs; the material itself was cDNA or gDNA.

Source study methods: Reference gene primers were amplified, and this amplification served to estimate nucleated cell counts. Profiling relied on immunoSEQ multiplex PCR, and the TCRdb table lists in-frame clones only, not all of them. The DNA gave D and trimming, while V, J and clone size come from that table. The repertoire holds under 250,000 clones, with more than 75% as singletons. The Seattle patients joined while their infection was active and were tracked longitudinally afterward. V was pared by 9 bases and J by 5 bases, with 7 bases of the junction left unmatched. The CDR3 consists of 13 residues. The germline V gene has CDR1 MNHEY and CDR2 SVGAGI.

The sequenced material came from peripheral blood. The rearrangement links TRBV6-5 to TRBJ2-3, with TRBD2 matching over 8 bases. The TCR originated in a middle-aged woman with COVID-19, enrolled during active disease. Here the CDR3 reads CASLGLARDTQYF. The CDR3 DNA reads TGTGCCAGTCTTGGACTAGCTCGAGATACGCAGTATTTT.